The TCR beta chain under discussion was sequenced for a study of T cell responses to AZD1222 COVID-19 vaccine. This CDR3 region has 13 residues. Germline V gene sequence: CDR1 SGHRS, CDR2 YFSETQ. J gave up 6 bases and V 4 bases, and 3 bases lay outside the gene matches. The method was immunoSEQ multiplex PCR; TCRdb's version includes in-frame clones alone and lacks a portion of them. The data hold about 87,000 clones, with roughly 90% observed a single time. The receptor was derived from an adult in good health. Sequenced here: peripheral blood, sampled on day 0 of AZD1222 vaccination. This sequence joins TRBV5-1 and TRBJ1-4; TRBD1 aligns across 7 bases. The CDR3 nucleotides read TGCGCCAGCAGCCGGGACAGCGATGAAAAACTGTTTTTT. Protein product: CASSRDSDEKLFF.